Included here is one TCR beta chain sequence, with context. Other DNA sequences of this sample code for an identical CDR3. This specimen belongs to a study of blood T cell repertoires in COVID-19. On the study more broadly: Collection of acute and convalescent COVID-19 samples took place in the United States, Italy and Spain.

Using immunoSEQ multiplex PCR, the repertoire was profiled, and TCRdb retains in-frame clones only, with some absent. The sample shows about 190,000 clones, around 79% of them seen only once. Trimming took 4 bases from V and 2 from J, leaving 8 bases between them. The CDR3 consists of 13 residues. The germline V gene has CDR1 KGHSH and CDR2 LQKENI. The V gene is TRBV18, the J gene TRBJ2-5, with D tentatively TRBD1 (6 bases). The sequencing input was peripheral blood. The origin of this receptor is a woman aged 45-65 years with acute or convalescent COVID-19. The CDR3 region is CASSQGVQETQYF. The CDR3 region has the DNA TGTGCCAGCTCACAGGGGGTTCAAGAGACCCAGTACTTC.